The rows below give T cell receptor beta chains drawn from one sample of a study of CD8 T cells in ankylosing spondylitis. TCRdb reprocessed the 5' RACE reads via MiXCR and lists one record per CDR3 protein. The sample contains approximately 250,000 distinct CDR3 sequences, more than 20% of which appear only once. The sequenced material came from blood, either unsorted or a sorted T cell fraction (not recorded which). The receptor set was obtained from a male donor with ankylosing spondylitis or in good health (not recorded which). The CDR3 runs from the conserved cysteine through the conserved F or W. The order of the fields is D gene, J gene, V gene, clone size, CDR3 protein, CDR3 DNA. The D gene is left open where the match is weak. Size is stated for part of the rows, as once, few or many counts, or as a class when the clone is expanded.

NA TRBJ1-2 TRBV10-3 NA CAISPGHNYGYTF TGTGCCATCAGTCCGGGACACAACTATGGCTACACCTTC
NA TRBJ2-7 TRBV29-1 many CSVGEGAYEQYF TGCAGCGTTGGGGAGGGGGCCTACGAGCAGTACTTC
NA TRBJ1-5 TRBV15 few CATSSVRQFPNQPQHF TGTGCCACCAGCAGCGTACGACAATTTCCCAATCAGCCCCAGCATTTT
NA TRBJ2-7 TRBV27 NA CASSQGNEQYF TGTGCCAGCAGCCAGGGCAACGAGCAGTACTTC
NA TRBJ2-7 TRBV4-1 NA CASSQARAYEQYF TGCGCCAGCAGCCAAGCCAGGGCTTACGAGCAGTACTTC
TRBD1 TRBJ1-1 TRBV12-3/TRBV12-4 NA CASSPYRGLGGTEAFF TGTGCCAGCAGCCCATACAGGGGGCTTGGGGGCACTGAAGCTTTCTTT
NA TRBJ2-3 TRBV2 NA CASGYSDRSTDTQYF TGTGCCAGCGGATACTCCGACAGAAGCACAGATACGCAGTATTTT
NA TRBJ2-7 TRBV14 NA CASSQARWGEQYF TGTGCCAGCAGCCAAGCTCGGTGGGGGGAGCAGTACTTC
NA TRBJ2-1 TRBV25-1 few CASSEAGYNEQFF TGTGCCAGCAGTGAAGCGGGTTACAATGAGCAGTTCTTC
NA TRBJ2-7 TRBV20-1 many CSARADQYEQYF TGCAGTGCTAGAGCGGACCAGTACGAGCAGTACTTC
NA TRBJ1-4 TRBV20-1 many CSAPEEKLFF TGCAGTGCCCCCGAGGAAAAACTGTTTTTT
TRBD1 TRBJ1-1 TRBV12-3/TRBV12-4 NA CASSQDRDAEAFF TGTGCCAGCAGCCAAGACAGGGACGCTGAAGCTTTCTTT
NA TRBJ2-3 TRBV29-1 NA CSVERGAPYTDTQYF TGCAGCGTTGAAAGAGGGGCCCCCTACACAGATACGCAGTATTTT
TRBD2 TRBJ2-5 TRBV18 once CASSPRSGGYQETQYF TGTGCCAGCTCACCACGCAGCGGGGGCTACCAAGAGACCCAGTACTTC
TRBD2 TRBJ2-1 TRBV20-1 NA CSASVAGAYNEQFF TGCAGTGCTAGTGTAGCGGGGGCGTACAATGAGCAGTTCTTC
TRBD1 TRBJ2-3 TRBV5-1 many CASSFTDRVTDTQYF TGCGCCAGCAGCTTTACGGACAGGGTTACAGATACGCAGTATTTT
NA TRBJ1-1 TRBV10-1 NA CASSEGTEAFF TGCGCCAGCAGTGAGGGCACTGAAGCTTTCTTT
NA TRBJ1-5 TRBV6-2/TRBV6-3 NA CASSPTTAVGNQPQHF TGTGCCAGCAGTCCTACAACAGCAGTAGGCAATCAGCCCCAGCATTTT
TRBD1 TRBJ1-1 TRBV20-1 many CSARDGGRGPNTEAFF TGCAGTGCTAGAGATGGAGGCAGGGGGCCGAACACTGAAGCTTTCTTT
NA TRBJ1-2 TRBV11-2 NA CASSHSGTYGYTF TGTGCCAGCAGCCACAGCGGGACCTATGGCTACACCTTC
TRBD2 TRBJ2-1 TRBV7-9 few CASSPLAGGQGLQFF TGTGCCAGCAGCCCACTAGCGGGGGGGCAGGGTTTGCAGTTCTTC
NA TRBJ2-1 TRBV7-9 many CASSLASGSEEQFF TGTGCCAGCAGCTTAGCGTCAGGGAGCGAAGAGCAGTTCTTC
TRBD2 TRBJ2-3 TRBV6-1 NA CASRRSGGAGDTQYF TGTGCCAGCAGACGTAGCGGGGGGGCGGGAGATACGCAGTATTTT
NA TRBJ1-2 TRBV15 few CATSTAAGGGYTF TGTGCCACCAGCACCGCCGCCGGTGGGGGCTACACCTTC
NA TRBJ2-5 TRBV11-2 NA CASSAGLRGRETQYF TGTGCCAGCAGCGCCGGTTTAAGGGGCCGCGAGACCCAGTACTTC
TRBD1 TRBJ2-1 TRBV5-1 NA CASSPDRGRSEQFF TGCGCCAGCAGCCCTGACAGGGGGCGGAGTGAGCAGTTCTTC
TRBD2 TRBJ2-7 TRBV20-1 many CSARPLAGSYEQYF TGCAGTGCTCGCCCACTAGCGGGGTCTTACGAGCAGTACTTC